The clone carrying this T cell receptor beta chain came up many times. Antigen specificity is unknown. Unique molecular identifiers were added to individual cDNA molecules. A single record per CDR3 protein comes from TCRdb applying MiXCR to the 5' RACE reads. The sample records more than 55,000 distinct CDR3 sequences, 8% to 9% being singletons. These data come from a study of early T cells in non-severe SARS-CoV-2 infection. For the study at large: Unsorted whole-blood RNA was sequenced in bulk, leaving chains unpaired.

CDR1 and CDR2 (germline): SGHTA, FQGNSA. Trimming pared 5 bases from V and 1 base from J, leaving 6 bases between. This CDR3 spans 14 amino acids. Study-wide points: VDJdb matching favored anti-spike CD8 responses, missing private and CD4 specificities.

The J gene is TRBJ2-6, the V gene TRBV7-2, with a tentative D call TRBD1 (5 bases). The origin of this receptor is an adult who was a healthcare worker with PCR-confirmed SARS-CoV-2 infection or an uninfected control (not recorded which). The sample comprised whole blood. This CDR3 reads CASSPGSGANVLTF. The CDR3 bases are TGTGCCAGCAGCCCAGGGTCTGGGGCCAACGTCCTGACTTTC.